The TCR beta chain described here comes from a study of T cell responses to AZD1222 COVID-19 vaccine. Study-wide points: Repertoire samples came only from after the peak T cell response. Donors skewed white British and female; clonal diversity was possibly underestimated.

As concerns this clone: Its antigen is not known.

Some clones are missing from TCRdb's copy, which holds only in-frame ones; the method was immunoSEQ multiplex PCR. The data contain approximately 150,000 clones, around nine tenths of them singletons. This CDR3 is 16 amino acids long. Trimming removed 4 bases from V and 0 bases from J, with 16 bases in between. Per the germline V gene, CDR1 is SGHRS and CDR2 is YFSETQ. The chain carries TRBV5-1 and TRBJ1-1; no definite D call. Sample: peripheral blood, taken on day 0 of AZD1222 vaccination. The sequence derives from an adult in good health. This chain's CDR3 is CASSREGLTMNTEAFF. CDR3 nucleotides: TGCGCCAGCAGCCGGGAGGGCCTTACAATGAACACTGAAGCTTTCTTT.